This T cell receptor beta chain appears in the sequencing data of a study of blood T cell repertoires in COVID-19. Seattle cases were enrolled at active infection and followed longitudinally. The CDR3 totals 15 residues. Germline CDR1 WSHSY, CDR2 SAAADI. V was clipped by 4 bases and J by 8 bases, with 19 bases between them. Original data processing: It was from reference gene primer amplification that nucleated cell counts were estimated. Sequencing used immunoSEQ multiplex PCR; TCRdb keeps in-frame clones, though not all of them. The DNA gave D and trimming, while V, J and clone size come from that table. The table has some 220,000 clones, around 85% seen once; the top ten hold about 2.5%.

The TCR sequence derives from a woman in her seventies with COVID-19, enrolled during active disease. The rearrangement links TRBV10-2 to TRBJ2-3, with a weak D call TRBD2 (6 bases). The material sequenced was peripheral blood. CDR3 nucleotides: TGCGCCAGCAGTGCGTTAGGCGGGGCCGATGGTACGCAGTATTTT. Its translation: CASSALGGADGTQYF.